The clone carrying this TCR beta chain was observed a few times. Participant-given clinical history determined each cohort assignment. Per the original data handling: Reference gene primers were amplified, and this amplification served to estimate nucleated cell counts. Here immunoSEQ multiplex PCR was the method, and the copy in TCRdb shows in-frame clones only, minus some. That table gives V, J and clone size, and the DNA gave D and trimming. Here the sample spans around 250,000 clones, 70% to 85% being singletons. The entry originates in a study of blood T cell repertoires in COVID-19. This CDR3 contains 16 residues. CDR1 and CDR2 from the germline V gene are SNHLY and FYNNEI. The V segment lost 6 bases and the J segment 8 bases; nucleotides outside the gene matches: 10.

Sequenced: PBMCs or T cells enriched from blood (not recorded which). The receptor's source is a man aged 40-55 years who had recovered from COVID-19. The rearrangement joins TRBV2 to TRBJ1-6; 10 bases line up with TRBD1. CDR3 DNA sequence: TGTGCCAGCAGAGCGAGACAGGGGGCTCGAGATTCACCCCTCCACTTT. Encoded protein: CASRARQGARDSPLHF.